The 17 T cell receptor beta chains below come from one sample, sequenced in a study of molecular identifiers for immune sequencing clone quantification listed by TCRdb under 2018. The method behind the library was PCR. The run used an Illumina HiSeq 4000. TCRdb reprocessed the public reads (quality trimming at Q25 with fastp, clone calling with MiXCR) and kept in-frame beta chains. Rows matching on CDR3 protein sequence are summarized as one entry with the most common DNA and genes. This sample comprises about 640,000 distinct CDR3 sequences, nearly 20% of them detected only once. The leading ten clones occupy around 0.9% of the sample. The source material was naive CD8+ T cells from blood, with Jurkat cell RNA spiked in. The cell subset or site tag for this specimen amounts to: FACS-sorted CD8+CD4-CCR7+CD45RA+ naive T cells. Receptor source: a human donor in good health. Some libraries in this study had Jurkat cell RNA spiked in.

The chain employs TRBV19 and TRBJ1-1, with a possible D match to TRBD1 (5 bases). Trimming stripped 10 bases from V and 1 base from J, with 19 bases between. This CDR3 has 15 residues. CDR1 and CDR2 (germline): LNHDA, SQIVND (reference sequence). CDR3: CATGAGGGRNTEAFF. As DNA, the CDR3 is TGTGCCACCGGAGCTGGGGGAGGTCGGAACACTGAAGCTTTCTTT.

There are many counts of this clonotype. The rearrangement joins TRBV20-1 to TRBJ1-2; TRBD1 matches 7 bases. The CDR3 has 13 amino acids. J gave up 8 bases and V 0 bases, and 6 bases lay outside the gene matches. Germline CDR1 and CDR2: DFQATT and SNEGSKA (reference sequence). The CDR3: CSARDHYRGGYTF. The CDR3 DNA sequence: TGCAGTGCTAGAGATCACTACAGGGGAGGCTACACCTTC.

This chain connects TRBV2 to TRBJ1-2; a possible D gene is TRBD1 (5 bases). The CDR3 has 13 amino acids. Germline values: CDR1 SNHLY, CDR2 FYNNEI. V gave up 7 bases and J gave up 4 bases, with 13 bases separating them. CDR3 protein: CASTDNKGYGYTF. The CDR3 DNA follows: TGTGCCAGCACGGACAACAAGGGCTATGGCTACACCTTC.

With respect to this clonotype: A clone one base away is much larger, so this may be a read error. The chain combines TRBV4-3 with TRBJ2-7; 9 nucleotides align to TRBD1. The CDR3 has 15 amino acids. Germline lookup yields CDR1 LGHNA and CDR2 YSLEER. This CDR3 is CASNQGWTGEHEQYF. The CDR3 nucleotides read TGCGCCAGCAACCAAGGTTGGACAGGGGAACACGAGCAGTACTTC.

A word on this clonotype: A much larger clone sits a single nucleotide away, making a read error possible. The chain has TRBV20-1 and TRBJ2-5; 8 bases align to TRBD2. V was clipped by 2 bases and J by 4 bases; unmatched bases: 9. The CDR3 consists of 15 residues. From germline, CDR1 is DFQATT and CDR2 SNEGSKA (reference sequence). CDR3 nucleotide sequence: TGCAGTGCTAGACCTCCGGGACTAGGACGAGAGACCCAGTACTTC. Translating gives CSARPPGLGRETQYF.

The table lists this clonotype with many counts. The V gene is TRBV6-5, the J gene TRBJ1-1; the D gene is possibly TRBD1 (6 bases). V was cut by 2 bases and J by 0 bases, with 7 bases left in between. This CDR3 region has 14 residues. CDR1 is MNHEY, CDR2 SVGAGI, per germline. CDR3 protein: CASSYRGMNTEAFF. The CDR3 coding sequence is TGTGCCAGCAGTTACAGGGGGATGAACACTGAAGCTTTCTTT.

This clonotype was recorded at least ten times. V is TRBV4-1 and J is TRBJ2-5, with D unclear. Germline V gives CDR1 MGHRA, CDR2 YSYEKL. This CDR3 spans 16 amino acids. V lost 1 base and J lost 2, with 14 bases in between. In DNA, the CDR3 is TGCGCCAGCAGCCAAGTTGCTCTAAGGGATCAAGAGACCCAGTACTTC. The encoded protein is CASSQVALRDQETQYF.

At least ten counts were recorded for this clonotype. CDR3 loop: CASSQDSSGLSDTQYF. CDR3 nucleotide sequence: TGCGCCAGCAGCCAAGATTCATCAGGGCTCTCAGATACGCAGTATTTT. The chain has TRBV4-3 and TRBJ2-3, with TRBD1 as a possible D gene (5 bases). The CDR3 covers 16 residues. Germline V CDR1 and CDR2: LGHNA, YSLEER. The V end lost 0 bases, the J end lost 4 bases, and 14 bases lay between the germline ends.

This clonotype was recorded many times. The chain has TRBV28 and TRBJ2-2, with D perhaps TRBD2 (5 bases). Deletions cut 4 bases from V and 7 bases from J, with 13 bases between. The germline gives CDR1 MDHEN, CDR2 SYDVKM. The length of the CDR3 is 14 residues. DNA for the CDR3: TGTGCCAGCAGTTCCAACGGCGCGGGCGGGGAGCTGTTTTTT. Protein: CASSSNGAGGELFF.

The chain carries TRBV12-3 or TRBV12-4 and TRBJ2-1; D not certain. This CDR3 contains 12 residues. Trimming removed 2 bases at V and 8 bases at J, with 7 bases between. The CDR3: CASSLRSDEQFF. The CDR3 nucleotides are TGTGCCAGCAGTTTACGCTCGGATGAGCAGTTCTTC.

As regards this clonotype: One junction end does not reproduce the germline sequence, and a read error may be involved. The rearrangement joins TRBV19 to TRBJ1-1; unclear D gene. Germline values: CDR1 LNHDA, CDR2 SQIVND (reference sequence). The CDR3 loop spans 13 amino acids. The DNA of the CDR3 is TGTGCCGGTAGTGACTTTGGTCGTTATGAAGCTTTCTTT. Translated, it gives CAGSDFGRYEAFF.

This clonotype was counted many times. The rearrangement links TRBV11-2 to TRBJ2-1, with TRBD2 matching over 7 bases. This CDR3 comprises 18 residues. V lost 3 bases to trimming and J lost 7 bases; unmatched junction nucleotides: 18. Germline V gene sequence: CDR1 SGHAT, CDR2 FQNNGV. DNA for the CDR3: TGTGCCAGCAGCTTTCCTTTCTCGGCGGGAGAGACAAGGAATGAGCAGTTCTTC. Translating it yields CASSFPFSAGETRNEQFF. The variable domain in full, completed from reference TRBV11-2 and TRBJ2-1, reads EAGVAQSPRYKIIEKRQSVAFWCNPISGHATLYWYQQILGQGPKLLIQFQNNGVVDDSQLPKDRFSAERLKGVDSTLKIQPAKLEDSAVYLCASSFPFSAGETRNEQFFGPGTRLTVL.

Of note for this clonotype: A read error may produce the germline difference seen at one junction end. The chain joins TRBV14 to TRBJ2-7; weak D call: TRBD1 (6 bases). CDR1 SGHDN and CDR2 FVKESK come from the germline V gene. The CDR3 totals 15 residues. The CDR3 region has the DNA TGTGCCGGCAGCCAAGAGGATAGGGGGATCGACGAGCAGTACTTC. Protein: CAGSQEDRGIDEQYF.

This clonotype was seen repeatedly, ten times or more. V gene TRBV12-3 or TRBV12-4 combines with J gene TRBJ2-7, with D possibly TRBD1 on 6 matching bases. This CDR3 is 15 amino acids long. Deletions cut 6 bases from V and 4 bases from J, with 19 bases between. DNA for the CDR3: TGTGCCAGCAGCCCAACCCCTTTCGACAGGTACGAGCAGTACTTC. It is translated as CASSPTPFDRYEQYF.

Regarding this clonotype: A read error may explain this, as a much larger clone is one base away. The CDR3 is CASSLVTGARSYNEQFF. CDR3 sequence (DNA): TGTGCCAGCAGCTTAGTGACAGGGGCCCGCTCCTACAATGAGCAGTTCTTC. The chain links TRBV11-2 to TRBJ2-1; TRBD1 matches 8 bases. CDR1 is SGHAT and CDR2 is FQNNGV in the germline V gene. V trimming: 1 base; J trimming: 0 bases; junction bases outside the gene matches: 5. This CDR3 comprises 17 residues.

This clonotype came up a few times. The V and J genes are TRBV27 and TRBJ2-7, with TRBD1 identical over 8 bases. The CDR3 has 18 amino acids. Germline V lookup: CDR1 MNHEY, CDR2 SMNVEV (reference sequence). The V and J ends lost 5 bases and 1 base, in that order; junction bases with no gene match: 16. The CDR3 DNA follows: TGTGCCAGCAGTCCAACCCGCGTACAGGGGGTTGGATCCTACGAGCAGTACTTC. It yields the protein CASSPTRVQGVGSYEQYF.

Ten or more counts support this clonotype. The chain is built from TRBV27 and TRBJ1-4, with D perhaps TRBD1 (5 bases). CDR1 and CDR2 (germline): MNHEY, SMNVEV (reference sequence). CDR3 length: 12 amino acids. V lost 6 bases and J lost 6, with 8 bases in between. As DNA, the CDR3 is TGTGCCAGCAGCTCCAGGGATGAAAAACTGTTTTTT. Translated, it gives CASSSRDEKLFF.